Within the sample, the clone carrying this T cell receptor gamma chain is medium-sized. This record comes from a study of gamma-delta T cells after stem cell transplantation. TCRdb reapplied CATT to the RT-PCR reads. The sample yields about 1,800 gamma-chain clones, roughly 3.5% seen once. The source material was gamma-delta T cells. This TCR was recovered from a human donor. It is not recorded whose cells these are; they may come from a transplant donor.

The CDR3 reads CALWEVLYYKKLF. CDR3 nucleotides: TGTGCCTTGTGGGAGGTGCTGTATTATAAGAAACTCTTT. The rearrangement joins TRGV9 to TRGJ1 or TRGJ2. The CDR3 consists of 13 residues. J lost 4 bases, V lost 0 bases, and 3 bases had no gene match. The germline V gene encodes CDR1 GITISATS and CDR2 ISYDGTV (reference sequence).